This T cell receptor beta chain was documented in a study of blood T cells in healthy people across ages. Comment on this clonotype: Its matching antigen is unknown.

Study-wide findings and caveats: Any conclusive comparison of naive versus antigen-experienced cells was prevented by using unsorted PBMCs.

Healthy individuals of Caucasian origin from Russia, aged about 6 to 95, served as donors. Combining a sample-barcoded 5' primer with a J-beta primer mix, a second PCR ran for roughly 7 to 11 cycles. Every cDNA molecule bore a tag from a template-switch adaptor containing 12 random nucleotides. CDR3-containing paired-end reads numbered at least 3 million in each sample. TCRdb reprocessed the 5' RACE reads with MiXCR, giving one entry per CDR3 protein. The sample records 1.4 million or so distinct CDR3 sequences, around 40% being singletons. V was pared by 3 bases and J by 0 bases, with 5 bases of the junction left unmatched. The V gene's germline CDR1 is SQVTM and CDR2 ANQGSEA. The CDR3 consists of 14 residues.

The J gene is TRBJ2-7, the V gene TRBV29-1; 7 nucleotides line up with TRBD2. The TCR was taken from a woman under 30 in good health. The specimen sequenced was blood. Here the CDR3 reads CSVDLGGGSYEQYF. CDR3 nucleotide sequence: TGCAGCGTTGATTTAGGCGGGGGCTCCTACGAGCAGTACTTC.